This passage covers 20 T cell receptor beta chains from one sample sequenced in a study of T cell responses to AZD1222 COVID-19 vaccine. Assay: immunoSEQ multiplex PCR; the TCRdb copy retains only in-frame clones and omits some. The sample yields some 150,000 clones, around 93% seen once. The starting material was peripheral blood, obtained on day 0 of AZD1222 vaccination. The receptor set was obtained from an adult in good health.

The V and J genes are TRBV25-1 and TRBJ1-5; 7 positions agree with TRBD1. With 7 bases clipped from V and 9 bases from J, the junction kept 15 bases outside the gene matches. There are 15 residues in the CDR3. CDR1 and CDR2 (germline): MGHDK, SYGVNS. The CDR3 loop reads CASTPTGWGQGPQHF. The CDR3 DNA is TGTGCCAGCACCCCGACAGGGTGGGGGCAAGGGCCCCAGCATTTT.

The chain recombines TRBV14 with TRBJ2-2, with no clear D. V was pared by 2 bases and J by 6 bases, with 7 bases between. CDR3 length: 13 amino acids. Looked up from germline, CDR1 is SGHDN and CDR2 is FVKESK. Written as DNA, the CDR3 is TGTGCCAGCAGCCAATTTTCGGCCGGGGAGCTGTTTTTT. It translates to CASSQFSAGELFF.

This clone came up once. This sequence joins TRBV18 and TRBJ1-1; a possible D gene is TRBD1 (5 bases). V was trimmed by 5 bases and J by 1 base, leaving 8 bases between them. Germline loops: CDR1 KGHSH, CDR2 LQKENI. CDR3 length equals 13 residues. For the CDR3, the DNA is TGTGCCAGCTCAGGGGGGGAGAACACTGAAGCTTTCTTT. It is translated as CASSGGENTEAFF.

The chain combines TRBV5-4 with TRBJ1-5; D gene ambiguous. Looked up from germline, CDR1 is SGHNT and CDR2 is YYREEE (reference sequence). With 1 base removed from V and 6 bases from J, the gap between germline ends came to 5 bases. The CDR3 has 12 residues. The CDR3 is CASSLYGQPQHF. The CDR3, as DNA: TGTGCCAGCAGCTTGTATGGTCAGCCCCAGCATTTT. The full variable domain, completed using reference TRBV5-4 and TRBJ1-5, is ETGVTQSPTHLIKTRGQQVTLRCSSQSGHNTVSWYQQALGQGPQFIFQYYREEENGRGNFPPRFSGLQFPNYSSELNVNALELDDSALYLCASSLYGQPQHFGDGTRLSIL.

The chain has TRBV3-1 (or the pseudogene TRBV3-2) and TRBJ2-5, with D possibly being TRBD1 (5 bases). Trimming pared 3 bases from V and 5 bases from J, leaving 7 bases between. This CDR3 region has 12 residues. CDR1 is LGHDT, CDR2 YNNKEL, per germline (reference sequence). Here the CDR3 reads CASSQTAETQYF. The CDR3 DNA reads TGTGCCAGCAGCCAGACAGCGGAGACCCAGTACTTC.

This clone was picked up one time. The CDR3 region has the DNA TGCGCCAGCAGCGGTGGACAGGGGCGAGGTGGCTACACCTTC. Its protein product is CASSGGQGRGGYTF. This sequence joins TRBV5-1 and TRBJ1-2, with 9 bases that match TRBD1. V lost 4 bases to trimming and J lost 7 bases; unmatched junction nucleotides: 8. The CDR3 has 14 amino acids. Germline V CDR1 and CDR2: SGHRS, YFSETQ.

This chain uses TRBV15 with TRBJ1-1; no clear D. Germline V lookup: CDR1 LNHNV, CDR2 YYDKDF (reference sequence). The CDR3 spans 12 residues. V was clipped by 3 bases and J by 4 bases, with 6 bases between them. DNA of the CDR3: TGTGCCACCAGCAGGATGGGCACTGAAGCTTTCTTT. Protein sequence: CATSRMGTEAFF.

This chain uses TRBV5-1 with TRBJ1-6; D is uncertain. CDR1 SGHRS and CDR2 YFSETQ come from the germline V gene. There are 14 residues in the CDR3. Trimming removed 0 bases from V and 10 bases from J, with 11 bases in between. The CDR3, as DNA: TGCGCCAGCAGCTTGGCCGGGTCTGGCTCACCCCTCCACTTT. Amino acids: CASSLAGSGSPLHF.

This chain uses TRBV6-6 with TRBJ1-6, with a possible D match to TRBD1 (5 bases). Germline V gives CDR1 MNHNY, CDR2 SVGAGI (reference sequence). Trimming took 6 bases from V and 1 from J, leaving 10 bases between them. CDR3 length: 15 amino acids. The CDR3 here is CASRGPGSYNSPLHF. The CDR3 DNA reads TGTGCCAGCAGGGGGCCCGGATCCTATAATTCACCCCTCCACTTT.

The J gene is TRBJ2-1, the V gene TRBV28; 7 bases are a match to TRBD2. Germline CDR1 MDHEN, CDR2 SYDVKM. The V gene end was trimmed by 4 bases and the J gene end by 0 bases; junction bases not matched to a gene: 6. CDR3 length equals 16 residues. The CDR3 protein is CASSSASGSSYNEQFF. In DNA, the CDR3 is TGTGCCAGCAGTTCCGCTAGCGGCAGCTCCTACAATGAGCAGTTCTTC.

The J gene is TRBJ1-2, the V gene TRBV20-1; D not certain. The CDR3 spans 11 residues. Trimming cost V 6 bases and J 6 bases, with 11 bases left between them. From germline, CDR1 is DFQATT and CDR2 SNEGSKA (reference sequence). The CDR3 is CSAPKGDGYTF. CDR3 coding DNA: TGCAGTGCGCCGAAGGGAGATGGCTACACCTTC.

The genes are TRBV30 and TRBJ2-6; 9 bases map to TRBD2. In germline, CDR1 is GTSNPN, CDR2 SVGIG (reference sequence). J lost 0 bases, V lost 4 bases, and 4 bases had no gene match. This CDR3 contains 16 residues. CDR3 protein: CAWKGLAPSGANVLTF. The CDR3 region has the DNA TGTGCCTGGAAGGGACTAGCCCCCTCTGGGGCCAACGTCCTGACTTTC.

The gene calls are TRBV5-4 and TRBJ2-7; 8 positions agree with TRBD2. The ends lost 4 bases at V and 4 bases at J; junction bases unmatched: 10. CDR1 and CDR2 (germline): SGHNT, YYREEE (reference sequence). The CDR3 length is 15 residues. CDR3 loop: CASSRVGGGRYEQYF. CDR3 bases: TGTGCCAGCAGCCGTGTCGGGGGGGGGCGGTACGAGCAGTACTTC.

V usage is TRBV7-9 and J usage is TRBJ2-3, with D tentatively TRBD2 (7 bases). V shed 0 bases and J shed 9 bases, with 13 bases lying between them. Germline V gives CDR1 SEHNR, CDR2 FQNEAQ (reference sequence). This CDR3 spans 14 amino acids. The CDR3 region is CASSLAGGGPTQYF. In DNA form, the CDR3 reads TGTGCCAGCAGCTTAGCAGGGGGGGGCCCCACGCAGTATTTT.

The chain recombines TRBV7-6 with TRBJ2-1; TRBD2 agrees at 8 bases. With 3 bases clipped from V and 2 bases from J, the junction kept 6 bases outside the gene matches. CDR3 size: 16 residues. CDR1 and CDR2 from the germline V gene are SGHVS and FNYEAQ. CDR3 DNA sequence: TGTGCCAGCAGCTTTCTCGGGGGGGAAGCCTACAATGAGCAGTTCTTC. The encoded protein is CASSFLGGEAYNEQFF.

The chain employs TRBV11-3 and TRBJ1-3; D remains ambiguous. V was pared by 2 bases and J by 2 bases, with 13 bases between. Germline assignment: CDR1 SGHNT and CDR2 YENEEA. This CDR3 contains 16 residues. CDR3 bases: TGTGCCAGCAGCTTATTAGGTGTGGTAACTGGAAACACCATATATTTT. Its translation: CASSLLGVVTGNTIYF.

The V gene is TRBV30, the J gene TRBJ1-6, with 8 bases that match TRBD1. Trimming cost V 6 bases and J 1 base; bases outside gene matches: 5. Germline-derived CDR1 and CDR2 are GTSNPN and SVGIG (reference sequence). The CDR3 covers 15 residues. The CDR3 nucleotides read TGTGCCTGTAGACAGGGGAGGTCCTATAATTCACCCCTCCACTTT. Protein: CACRQGRSYNSPLHF. Complete variable domain (other parts from reference TRBV30 and TRBJ1-6): SQTIHQWPATLVQPVGSPLSLECTVEGTSNPNLYWYRQAAGRGLQLLFYSVGIGQISSEVPQNLSASRPQDRQFILSSKKLLLSDSGFYLCACRQGRSYNSPLHFGNGTRLTVT.

The chain couples TRBV9 to TRBJ1-6; D not resolved. Trimming removed 7 bases at V and 5 bases at J, with 16 bases between. The germline CDR1 and CDR2 sequences are SGDLS and YYNGEE. CDR3 length: 15 residues. CDR3 sequence reads: CASGHEVGNNSPLHF. CDR3 nucleotides: TGTGCCAGCGGTCATGAGGTCGGGAATAATTCACCCCTCCACTTT. Full variable domain (outside the CDR3, taken from reference TRBV9 and TRBJ1-6): DSGVTQTPKHLITATGQRVTLRCSPRSGDLSVYWYQQSLDQGLQFLIQYYNGEERAKGNILERFSAQQFPDLHSELNLSSLELGDSALYFCASGHEVGNNSPLHFGNGTRLTVT.

The rearrangement links TRBV19 to TRBJ1-1; D may be TRBD1 (5 bases). Between the trimmed V and J ends, which lost 3 bases and 1 base, there was a span of 12 bases. The CDR3 contains 15 residues. Germline V gene data show CDR1 as LNHDA and CDR2 as SQIVND (reference sequence). The CDR3 here is CASSISGISNTEAFF. Written as DNA, the CDR3 is TGTGCCAGTAGTATTTCAGGGATATCGAACACTGAAGCTTTCTTT.

This clone was recorded many times. The V call is TRBV9, the J call TRBJ2-2; D is uncertain. Germline CDR1 and CDR2: SGDLS and YYNGEE. This CDR3 is built from 15 residues. V lost 1 base and J 1 base, leaving 8 bases between the germline ends. The CDR3 reads CASSVRQLNTGELFF. DNA of the CDR3: TGTGCCAGCAGCGTAAGGCAGTTGAACACCGGGGAGCTGTTTTTT.